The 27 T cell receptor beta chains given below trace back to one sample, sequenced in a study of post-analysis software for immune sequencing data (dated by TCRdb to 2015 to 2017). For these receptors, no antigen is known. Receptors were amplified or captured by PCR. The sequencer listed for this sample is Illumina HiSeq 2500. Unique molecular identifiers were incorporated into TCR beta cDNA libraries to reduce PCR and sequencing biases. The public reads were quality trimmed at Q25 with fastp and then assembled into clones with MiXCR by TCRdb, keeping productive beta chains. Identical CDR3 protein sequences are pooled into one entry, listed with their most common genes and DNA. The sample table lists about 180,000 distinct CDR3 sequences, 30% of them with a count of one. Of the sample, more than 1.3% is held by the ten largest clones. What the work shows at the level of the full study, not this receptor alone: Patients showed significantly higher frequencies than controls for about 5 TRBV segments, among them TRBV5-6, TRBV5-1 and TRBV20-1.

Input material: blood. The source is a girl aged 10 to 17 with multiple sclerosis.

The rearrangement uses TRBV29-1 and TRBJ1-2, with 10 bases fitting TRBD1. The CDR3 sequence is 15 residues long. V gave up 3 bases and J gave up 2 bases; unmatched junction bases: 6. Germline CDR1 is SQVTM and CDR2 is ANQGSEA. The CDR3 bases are TGCAGCGTTGATACGCCGGGACAGGGGAACTATGGCTACACCTTC. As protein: CSVDTPGQGNYGYTF.

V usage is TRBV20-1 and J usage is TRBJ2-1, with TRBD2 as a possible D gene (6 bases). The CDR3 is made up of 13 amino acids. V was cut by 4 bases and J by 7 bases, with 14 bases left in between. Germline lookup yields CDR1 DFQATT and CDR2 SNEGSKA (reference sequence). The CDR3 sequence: CSAIKEGLNEQFF. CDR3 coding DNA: TGCAGTGCTATCAAGGAGGGCCTTAATGAGCAGTTCTTC.

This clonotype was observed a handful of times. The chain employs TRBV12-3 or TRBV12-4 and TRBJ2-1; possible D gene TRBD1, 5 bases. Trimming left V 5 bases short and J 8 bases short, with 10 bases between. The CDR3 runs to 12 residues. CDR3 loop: CASSTGYDEQFF. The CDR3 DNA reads TGTGCCAGCAGTACAGGTTACGATGAGCAGTTCTTC.

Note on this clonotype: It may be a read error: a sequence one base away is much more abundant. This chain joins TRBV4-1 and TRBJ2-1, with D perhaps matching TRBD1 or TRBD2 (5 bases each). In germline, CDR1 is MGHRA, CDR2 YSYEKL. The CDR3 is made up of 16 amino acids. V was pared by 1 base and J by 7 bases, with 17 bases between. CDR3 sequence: CASSQVPGPVGNEQFF. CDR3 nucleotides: TGCGCCAGCAGCCAAGTTCCGGGACCAGTAGGGAATGAGCAGTTCTTC.

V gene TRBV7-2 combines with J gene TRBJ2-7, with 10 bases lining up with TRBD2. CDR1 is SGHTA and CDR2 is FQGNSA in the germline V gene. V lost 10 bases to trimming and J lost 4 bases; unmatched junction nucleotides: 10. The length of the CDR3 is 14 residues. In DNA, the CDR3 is TGTGCCACTGAAGAAGCGGGAGGGTTGTACGAGCAGTACTTC. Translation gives CATEEAGGLYEQYF.

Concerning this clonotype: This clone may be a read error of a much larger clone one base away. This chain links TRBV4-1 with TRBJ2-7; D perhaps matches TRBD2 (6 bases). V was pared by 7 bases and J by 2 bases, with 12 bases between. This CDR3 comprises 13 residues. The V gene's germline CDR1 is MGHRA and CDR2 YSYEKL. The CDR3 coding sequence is TGCGCCAGCAACTCTGGAGGGGCCTACGAGCAGTACTTC. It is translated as CASNSGGAYEQYF.

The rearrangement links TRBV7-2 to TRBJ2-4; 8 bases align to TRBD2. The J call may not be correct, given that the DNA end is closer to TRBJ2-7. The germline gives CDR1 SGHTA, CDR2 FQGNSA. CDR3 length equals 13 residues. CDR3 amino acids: CASSSLRGGEQYF. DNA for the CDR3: TGTGCCAGCAGCTCCCTCCGGGGGGGCGAGCAGTACTTC.

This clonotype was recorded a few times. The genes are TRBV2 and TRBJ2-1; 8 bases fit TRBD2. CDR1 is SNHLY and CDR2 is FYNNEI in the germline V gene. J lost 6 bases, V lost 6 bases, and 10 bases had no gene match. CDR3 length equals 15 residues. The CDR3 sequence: CASSGRAGETNEQFF. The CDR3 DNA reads TGTGCCAGCAGCGGGCGAGCGGGGGAAACCAATGAGCAGTTCTTC.

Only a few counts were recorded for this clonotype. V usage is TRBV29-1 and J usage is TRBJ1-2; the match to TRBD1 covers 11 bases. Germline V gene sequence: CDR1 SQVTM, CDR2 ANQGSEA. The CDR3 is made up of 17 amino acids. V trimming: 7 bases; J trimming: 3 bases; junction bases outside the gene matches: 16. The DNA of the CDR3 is TGCAGCGCCTTGATTTGGGGGGACAGGGGGTCTTACTATGGCTACACCTTC. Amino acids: CSALIWGDRGSYYGYTF.

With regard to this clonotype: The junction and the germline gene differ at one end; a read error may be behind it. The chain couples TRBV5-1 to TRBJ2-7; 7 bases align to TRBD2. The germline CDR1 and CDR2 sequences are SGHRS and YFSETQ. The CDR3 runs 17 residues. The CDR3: CASSLERAGSTSYERYF. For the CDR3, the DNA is TGCGCCAGCAGCTTGGAGAGAGCGGGATCGACTTCCTACGAGCGGTACTTC.

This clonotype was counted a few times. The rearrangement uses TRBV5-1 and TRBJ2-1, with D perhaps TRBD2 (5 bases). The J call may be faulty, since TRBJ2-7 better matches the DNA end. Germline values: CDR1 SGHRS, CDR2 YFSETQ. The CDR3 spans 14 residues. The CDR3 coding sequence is TGCGCCAGCAGCTTGGGTGGAGGTTACAATGAGCAGTACTTC. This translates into CASSLGGGYNEQYF.

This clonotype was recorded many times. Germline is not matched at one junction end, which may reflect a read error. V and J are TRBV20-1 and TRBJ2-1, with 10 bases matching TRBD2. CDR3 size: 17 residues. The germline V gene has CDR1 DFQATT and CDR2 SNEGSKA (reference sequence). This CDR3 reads CNANGLAVLSSYNEQFF. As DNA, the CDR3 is TGCAATGCTAATGGACTAGCGGTCCTGAGCTCCTACAATGAGCAGTTCTTC.

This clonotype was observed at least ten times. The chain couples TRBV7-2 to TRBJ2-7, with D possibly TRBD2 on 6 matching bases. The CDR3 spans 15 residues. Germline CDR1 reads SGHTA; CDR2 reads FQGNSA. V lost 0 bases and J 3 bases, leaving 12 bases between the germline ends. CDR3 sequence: CASSLARGLHYEQYF. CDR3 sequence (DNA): TGTGCCAGCAGCTTAGCGAGAGGACTACACTACGAGCAGTACTTC.

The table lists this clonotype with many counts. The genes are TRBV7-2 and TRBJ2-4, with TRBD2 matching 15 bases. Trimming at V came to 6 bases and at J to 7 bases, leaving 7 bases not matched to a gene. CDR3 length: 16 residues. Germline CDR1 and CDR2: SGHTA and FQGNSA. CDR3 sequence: CASSMGLAGGSNIQYF. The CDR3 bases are TGTGCCAGCAGTATGGGACTAGCGGGAGGAAGCAACATTCAGTACTTC.

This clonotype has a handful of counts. CDR3 amino acids: CSAVRDRGSPLHF. For the CDR3, the DNA is TGCAGTGCCGTCCGGGACAGGGGCTCACCCCTCCACTTT. The chain combines TRBV20-1 with TRBJ1-6; 10 bases are shared with TRBD1. Losses at the gene ends were 6 bases for V and 10 bases for J; bases not matched to a gene: 6. CDR3 size: 13 residues. The germline V gene has CDR1 DFQATT and CDR2 SNEGSKA (reference sequence).

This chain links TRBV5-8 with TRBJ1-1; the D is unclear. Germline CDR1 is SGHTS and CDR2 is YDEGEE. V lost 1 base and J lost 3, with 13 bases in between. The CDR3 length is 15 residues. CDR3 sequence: CASSLRVAWDTEAFF. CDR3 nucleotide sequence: TGTGCCAGCAGCTTGAGAGTCGCCTGGGACACTGAAGCTTTCTTT.

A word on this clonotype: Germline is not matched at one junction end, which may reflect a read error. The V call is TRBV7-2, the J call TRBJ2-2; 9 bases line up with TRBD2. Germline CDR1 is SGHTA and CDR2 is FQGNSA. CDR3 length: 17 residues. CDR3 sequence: CASSLGLAPARSGELFF. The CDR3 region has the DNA TGTGCCAGCAGCTTGGGACTAGCCCCGGCGCGTAGCGGGGAACTGTTTTTT.

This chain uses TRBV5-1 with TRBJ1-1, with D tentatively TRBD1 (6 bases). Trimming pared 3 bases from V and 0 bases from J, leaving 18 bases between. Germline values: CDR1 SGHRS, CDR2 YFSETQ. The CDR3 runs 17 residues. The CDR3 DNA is TGCGCCAGCAGCTCAGCTCGGGGGGGCGGGATGAACACTGAAGCTTTCTTT. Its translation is CASSSARGGGMNTEAFF.

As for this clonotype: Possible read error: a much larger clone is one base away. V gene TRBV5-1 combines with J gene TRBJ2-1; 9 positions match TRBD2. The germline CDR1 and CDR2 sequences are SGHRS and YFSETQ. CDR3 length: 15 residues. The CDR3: CAGSLVIAGVNEQFF. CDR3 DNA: TGCGCCGGCAGCTTGGTTATAGCGGGAGTGAATGAGCAGTTCTTC.

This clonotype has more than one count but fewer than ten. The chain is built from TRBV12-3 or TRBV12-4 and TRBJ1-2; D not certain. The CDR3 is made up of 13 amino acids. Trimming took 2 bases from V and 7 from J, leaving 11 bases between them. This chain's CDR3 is CASSLSTKGGYTF. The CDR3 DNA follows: TGTGCCAGCAGTTTATCCACTAAGGGTGGCTACACCTTC.

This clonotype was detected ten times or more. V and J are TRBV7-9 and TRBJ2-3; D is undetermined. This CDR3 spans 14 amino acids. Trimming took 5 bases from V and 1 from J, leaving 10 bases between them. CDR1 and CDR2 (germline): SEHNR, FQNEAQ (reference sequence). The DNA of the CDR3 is TGTGCCAGCAGCCAAACGTCCGGCACAGATACGCAGTATTTT. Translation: CASSQTSGTDTQYF.

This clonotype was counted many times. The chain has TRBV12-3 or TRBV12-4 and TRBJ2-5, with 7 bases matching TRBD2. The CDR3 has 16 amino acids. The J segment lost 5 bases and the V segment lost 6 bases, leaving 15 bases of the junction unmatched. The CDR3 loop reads CASSPRIAGREETQYF. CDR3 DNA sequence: TGTGCCAGCAGCCCCCGAATAGCGGGTCGGGAGGAGACCCAGTACTTC.

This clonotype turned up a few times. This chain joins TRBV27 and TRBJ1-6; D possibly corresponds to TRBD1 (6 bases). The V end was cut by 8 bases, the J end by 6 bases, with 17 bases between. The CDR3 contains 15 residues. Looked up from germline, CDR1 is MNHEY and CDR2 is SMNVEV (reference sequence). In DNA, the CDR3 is TGTGCCAGCCAACCTCAGGGGACCCTTAATTCACCCCTCCACTTT. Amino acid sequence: CASQPQGTLNSPLHF.

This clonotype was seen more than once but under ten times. The CDR3 DNA follows: TGTGCCAGCGAGAGGGGGCGCGGGGGCACTGAAGCTTTCTTT. Translating it yields CASERGRGGTEAFF. The J gene is TRBJ1-1, the V gene TRBV7-9; TRBD1 agrees at 7 bases. The V gene's germline CDR1 is SEHNR and CDR2 FQNEAQ (reference sequence). With 8 bases clipped from V and 4 bases from J, the junction kept 10 bases outside the gene matches. The CDR3 covers 14 residues.

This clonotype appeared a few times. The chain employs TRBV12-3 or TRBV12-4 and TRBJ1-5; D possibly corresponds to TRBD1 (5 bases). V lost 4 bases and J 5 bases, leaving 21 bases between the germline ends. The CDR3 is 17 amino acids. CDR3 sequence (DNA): TGTGCCAGCAGTTCTGGCACGTGGTTAGGGGTAGATCAGCCCCAGCATTTT. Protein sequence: CASSSGTWLGVDQPQHF.

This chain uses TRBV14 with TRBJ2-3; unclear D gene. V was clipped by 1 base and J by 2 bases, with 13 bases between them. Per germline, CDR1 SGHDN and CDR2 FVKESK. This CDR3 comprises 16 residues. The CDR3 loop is CASSQGRQAVTDTQYF. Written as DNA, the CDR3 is TGTGCCAGCAGCCAAGGCCGGCAGGCCGTCACAGATACGCAGTATTTT.

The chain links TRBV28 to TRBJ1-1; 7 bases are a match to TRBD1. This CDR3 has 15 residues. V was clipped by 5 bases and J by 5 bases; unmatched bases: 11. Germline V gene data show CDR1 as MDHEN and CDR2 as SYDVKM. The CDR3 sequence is CASSPHRQGETEAFF. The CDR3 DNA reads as TGTGCCAGCAGTCCCCACAGACAGGGAGAAACTGAAGCTTTCTTT. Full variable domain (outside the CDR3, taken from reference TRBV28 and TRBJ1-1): DVKVTQSSRYLVKRTGEKVFLECVQDMDHENMFWYRQDPGLGLRLIYFSYDVKMKEKGDIPEGYSVSREKKERFSLILESASTNQTSMYLCASSPHRQGETEAFFGQGTRLTVV.